One sample yielded the 23 T cell receptor beta chains listed below, sequenced in a study of OX40 agonist ivuxolimab in advanced cancers. The assay was immunoSEQ multiplex PCR, and TCRdb's table has in-frame clones only and misses some. The repertoire holds 20,000 or so clones, with approximately 80% as singletons. Sequencing was performed on CD4+ or CD8+ T cells sorted from blood, taken in a trial of the OX40 agonist ivuxolimab. These receptor sequences come from an adult with an advanced solid tumor such as melanoma, head and neck, liver or kidney cancer.

The genes are TRBV27 and TRBJ1-2, with 12 bases matching TRBD1. The germline V gene encodes CDR1 MNHEY and CDR2 SMNVEV (reference sequence). The V and J ends lost 6 bases and 7 bases, in that order; junction bases with no gene match: 6. The CDR3 length is 14 residues. The DNA for the CDR3 is TGTGCCAGCAGGGGGACAGGGGGCGGAGGTGGCTACACCTTC. It translates to CASRGTGGGGGYTF.

The J gene is TRBJ1-5, the V gene TRBV7-9, with TRBD1 matching 10 bases. Looked up from germline, CDR1 is SEHNR and CDR2 is FQNEAQ (reference sequence). The junction had 0 bases not matched to a gene; V was cut back by 3 bases and J by 4 bases. This CDR3 region has 14 residues. The CDR3 DNA is TGTGCCAGCAGCTTGGGACAGGGGAATCAGCCCCAGCATTTT. Residues: CASSLGQGNQPQHF.

V usage is TRBV4-1 and J usage is TRBJ2-7; D possibly corresponds to TRBD2 (6 bases). This CDR3 is built from 13 residues. Germline V gene sequence: CDR1 MGHRA, CDR2 YSYEKL. V was cut by 1 base and J by 4 bases, with 8 bases left in between. CDR3: CASSQGEAYEQYF. In nucleotides, the CDR3 is TGCGCCAGCAGCCAAGGGGAGGCATACGAGCAGTACTTC.

This clone was seen just once. This rearrangement joins TRBV7-2 to TRBJ2-5; 8 positions match TRBD1. CDR1 and CDR2 (germline): SGHTA, FQGNSA. Unmatched junction bases numbered 2, after V lost 3 bases and J lost 2 bases. This CDR3 has 14 residues. CDR3 bases: TGTGCCAGCAGCTTTCGGACAGGGCAAGAGACCCAGTACTTC. Translating it yields CASSFRTGQETQYF.

The gene calls are TRBV9 and TRBJ2-5; 9 nucleotides match TRBD2. The CDR3 consists of 17 residues. Germline assignment: CDR1 SGDLS and CDR2 YYNGEE. J was trimmed by 2 bases and V by 0 bases; bases with no gene match: 8. Written as DNA, the CDR3 is TGTGCCAGCAGCGTAGATCCAAGGACTAGCGATCAAGAGACCCAGTACTTC. Translating gives CASSVDPRTSDQETQYF.

The count of this clone is one. This rearrangement joins TRBV7-9 to TRBJ2-1, with a weak D call TRBD2 (5 bases). The CDR3 runs 14 residues. Trimming took off 1 base at V and 4 bases at J, with 8 bases between the two ends. Germline loops: CDR1 SEHNR, CDR2 FQNEAQ (reference sequence). The CDR3 loop is CASSLGADYNEQFF. The CDR3 bases are TGTGCCAGCAGCTTAGGAGCGGATTACAATGAGCAGTTCTTC.

This clone was seen only a few times. The chain carries TRBV6-1 and TRBJ2-6; D ambiguous. V dropped 3 bases and J dropped 2 bases, with 11 bases sitting between them. Germline lookup yields CDR1 MNHNS and CDR2 SASEGT. There are 16 residues in the CDR3. Here the CDR3 DNA reads TGTGCCAGCAGTGACCAGACGGATACTGGGGCCAACGTCCTGACTTTC. This encodes CASSDQTDTGANVLTF.

The chain employs TRBV6-1 and TRBJ2-7; D not certain. The ends were cut back, 2 bases at V and 4 bases at J, with 15 bases in the middle. Per germline, CDR1 MNHNS and CDR2 SASEGT. The CDR3 is made up of 15 amino acids. The CDR3 sequence is CASSERVSTGYEQYF. DNA for the CDR3: TGTGCCAGCAGTGAAAGGGTCAGCACCGGATACGAGCAGTACTTC.

The rearrangement uses TRBV19 and TRBJ2-1; no reliable D call. The CDR3 is made up of 13 amino acids. V was trimmed by 4 bases and J by 5 bases, leaving 9 bases between them. Germline CDR1 reads LNHDA; CDR2 reads SQIVND (reference sequence). The CDR3 here is CASSTSLNNEQFF. The CDR3 coding sequence is TGTGCCAGTAGTACTTCCCTTAACAATGAGCAGTTCTTC.

J is TRBJ1-3 and V is TRBV7-9, with 7 bases fitting TRBD1. The CDR3 runs 16 residues. The germline CDR1 and CDR2 sequences are SEHNR and FQNEAQ (reference sequence). The V and J ends lost 5 bases and 4 bases, in that order; junction bases with no gene match: 11. In nucleotides, the CDR3 is TGTGCCAGCAGCCCTACCCCAGGGGGTTCCGGAAACACCATATATTTT. Its translation is CASSPTPGGSGNTIYF.

The J gene is TRBJ1-2, the V gene TRBV5-6, with 9 bases aligning to TRBD1. The CDR3 extends over 14 amino acids. With 0 bases clipped from V and 5 bases from J, the junction kept 2 bases outside the gene matches. Germline-derived CDR1 and CDR2 are SGHDT and YYEEEE. CDR3 coding DNA: TGTGCCAGCAGCTTGGACGGGACAGGGTATGGCTACACCTTC. Translation gives CASSLDGTGYGYTF.

The chain is built from TRBV9 and TRBJ1-4; the D is unclear. This CDR3 is built from 15 residues. CDR1 is SGDLS, CDR2 YYNGEE, per germline. V lost 4 bases, J lost 2 bases, and 12 bases lay in between. In DNA form, the CDR3 reads TGTGCCAGCAGCCCCAACACCGCTACTAATGAAAAACTGTTTTTT. It codes for CASSPNTATNEKLFF.

The chain employs TRBV29-1 and TRBJ1-1, with D tentatively TRBD1 (5 bases). The V and J ends lost 3 bases and 0 bases respectively, with 11 bases between them. The CDR3 covers 14 residues. CDR1 is SQVTM, CDR2 ANQGSEA, per germline. Here the CDR3 DNA reads TGCAGCGTTGATGGGCAGGACATGAACACTGAAGCTTTCTTT. Its protein is CSVDGQDMNTEAFF.

The chain is built from TRBV29-1 and TRBJ1-2, with D hard to call. The germline V gene has CDR1 SQVTM and CDR2 ANQGSEA. The CDR3 is made up of 14 amino acids. The ends were cut back, 3 bases at V and 7 bases at J, with 18 bases in the middle. DNA of the CDR3: TGCAGCGTTGAGGAAGAGGGCGAAGTGGTTGGCTACACCTTC. Translated: CSVEEEGEVVGYTF.

Only one count was recorded for this clone. The chain recombines TRBV5-5 with TRBJ2-7; TRBD1 might be the D (5 bases). V was clipped by 5 bases and J by 1 base, with 10 bases between them. This CDR3 has 13 amino acids. Germline V gene lookup returns CDR1 SGHKS and CDR2 YYEKEE (reference sequence). The CDR3 bases are TGTGCCAGCAGTCAGGGCCCGTCCTACGAGCAGTACTTC. Encoded protein: CASSQGPSYEQYF.

The CDR3 reads CASSQGHPNTGELFF. The CDR3 nucleotides read TGCGCCAGCAGCCAAGGGCATCCGAACACCGGGGAGCTGTTTTTT. The chain employs TRBV4-1 and TRBJ2-2; no clear D gene. This CDR3 region has 15 residues. Germline CDR1 is MGHRA and CDR2 is YSYEKL. Trimming stripped 1 base from V and 0 bases from J, with 6 bases between.

V gene TRBV10-3 combines with J gene TRBJ2-2; 7 nucleotides match TRBD1. CDR3 length: 13 residues. The V and J ends lost 7 bases and 2 bases, in that order; junction bases with no gene match: 1. Germline loops: CDR1 ENHRY, CDR2 SYGVKD. This CDR3 reads CAIKGANTGELFF. For the CDR3, the DNA is TGTGCCATCAAGGGGGCTAACACCGGGGAGCTGTTTTTT.

The V call is TRBV27, the J call TRBJ1-2; no reliable D call. The CDR3 is made up of 17 amino acids. Germline lookup yields CDR1 MNHEY and CDR2 SMNVEV (reference sequence). Trimming removed 0 bases at V and 4 bases at J, with 18 bases between. The CDR3 DNA follows: TGTGCCAGCAGTTTATCATACGGGGATGGTTTCTTCTATGGCTACACCTTC. Its translation: CASSLSYGDGFFYGYTF.

This chain links TRBV19 with TRBJ2-7, with 8 bases aligning to TRBD1. The CDR3 covers 15 residues. CDR1 LNHDA and CDR2 SQIVND come from the germline V gene (reference sequence). V gave up 5 bases and J gave up 3 bases; unmatched junction bases: 9. As DNA, the CDR3 is TGTGCCAGTAGTCCAGACTCCGGGACAGGCTACGAGCAGTACTTC. Translation gives CASSPDSGTGYEQYF.

The chain recombines TRBV4-3 with TRBJ1-6, with D uncertain. The CDR3 covers 13 residues. Between the trimmed V and J ends, which lost 1 base and 8 bases, there was a span of 6 bases. CDR1 is LGHNA, CDR2 YSLEER, per germline. In DNA, the CDR3 is TGCGCCAGCAGCCAAGGGACGTATTCACCCCTCCACTTT. This encodes CASSQGTYSPLHF.

This chain connects TRBV11-1 to TRBJ2-2; 8 bases are shared with TRBD2. This CDR3 is built from 13 residues. V shed 6 bases and J 6 bases; nucleotides not matched to a gene: 3. In germline, CDR1 is SGHAT, CDR2 FQDESV (reference sequence). CDR3 coding DNA: TGTGCCAGCAGACCGACTAGCGCCGGGGAGCTGTTTTTT. This gives the protein CASRPTSAGELFF.

J is TRBJ1-1 and V is TRBV5-1, with unresolved D. Germline V CDR1 and CDR2: SGHRS, YFSETQ. This CDR3 is 15 amino acids long. Trimming took off 4 bases at V and 3 bases at J, with 16 bases between the two ends. DNA for the CDR3: TGCGCCAGCAGCAACTGGGGTACACCTGACACTGAAGCTTTCTTT. Translated: CASSNWGTPDTEAFF.

The rearrangement uses TRBV5-5 and TRBJ1-5; weak D call: TRBD1 (5 bases). V was trimmed by 2 bases and J by 5 bases, leaving 20 bases between them. CDR1 SGHKS and CDR2 YYEKEE come from the germline V gene (reference sequence). The length of the CDR3 is 17 residues. CDR3 amino acids: CASSFLPYGQGDQPQHF. The CDR3 DNA sequence: TGTGCCAGCAGCTTTTTGCCCTATGGGCAGGGCGATCAGCCCCAGCATTTT.